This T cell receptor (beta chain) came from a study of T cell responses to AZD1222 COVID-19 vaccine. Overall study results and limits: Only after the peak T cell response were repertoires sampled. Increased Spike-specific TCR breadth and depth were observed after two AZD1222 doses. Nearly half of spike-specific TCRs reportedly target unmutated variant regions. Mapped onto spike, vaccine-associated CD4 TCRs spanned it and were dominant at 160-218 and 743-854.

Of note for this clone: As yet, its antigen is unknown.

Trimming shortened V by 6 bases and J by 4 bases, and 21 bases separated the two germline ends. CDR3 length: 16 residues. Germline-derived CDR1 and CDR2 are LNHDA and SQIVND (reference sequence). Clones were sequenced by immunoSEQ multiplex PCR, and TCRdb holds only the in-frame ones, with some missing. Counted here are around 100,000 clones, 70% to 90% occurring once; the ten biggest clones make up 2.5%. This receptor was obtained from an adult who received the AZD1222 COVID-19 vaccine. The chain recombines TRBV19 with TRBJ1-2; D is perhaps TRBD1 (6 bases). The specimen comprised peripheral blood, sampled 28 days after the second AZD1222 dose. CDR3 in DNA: TGTGCCAGTAGCGACAAGCCCACAGGGACCGGCTATGGCTACACCTTC. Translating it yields CASSDKPTGTGYGYTF.